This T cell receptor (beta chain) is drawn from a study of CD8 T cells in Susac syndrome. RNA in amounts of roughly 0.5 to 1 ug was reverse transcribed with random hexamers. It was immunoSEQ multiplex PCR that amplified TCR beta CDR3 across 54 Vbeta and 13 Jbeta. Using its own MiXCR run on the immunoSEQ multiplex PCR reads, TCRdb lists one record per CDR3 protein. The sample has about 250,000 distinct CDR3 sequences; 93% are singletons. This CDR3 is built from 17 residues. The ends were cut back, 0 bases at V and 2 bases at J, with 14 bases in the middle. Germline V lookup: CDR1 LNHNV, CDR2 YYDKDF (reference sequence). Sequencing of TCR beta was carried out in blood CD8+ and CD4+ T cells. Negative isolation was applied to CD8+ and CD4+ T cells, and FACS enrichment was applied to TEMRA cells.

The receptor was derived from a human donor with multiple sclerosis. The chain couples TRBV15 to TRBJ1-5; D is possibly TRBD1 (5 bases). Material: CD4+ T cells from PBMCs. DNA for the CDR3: TGTGCCACCAGCAGAGACCCCGCGGGACGGGGCAATCAGCCCCAGCATTTT. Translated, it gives CATSRDPAGRGNQPQHF.